Here is one TCR beta chain with its context. Per the study methods: The assay estimated nucleated cells by amplifying reference gene primers. Measured with immunoSEQ multiplex PCR; TCRdb has only the in-frame clones, and not every one. Clone size and V and J calls were adopted from that table, with D and trimming inferred from the DNA. This sample has 650,000 to 800,000 clones, with about nine tenths found just once. CDR1 SGHTA and CDR2 FQGNSA come from the germline V gene. This CDR3 has 15 amino acids. After removal of 5 bases from V and 8 bases from J, the junction contained 6 bases not matched to a gene. These data belong to a study of blood T cell repertoires in COVID-19.

Sequencing was carried out using peripheral blood. The rearrangement joins TRBV7-2 to TRBJ1-6, with 10 bases matching TRBD1. The sequence was collected from a woman aged 18-35 years with acute or convalescent COVID-19. This chain's CDR3 is CASSLTGTGDSPLHF. The DNA of the CDR3 is TGTGCCAGCAGCCTAACGGGGACAGGGGATTCACCCCTCCACTTT. The variable domain in full, with the rest retrieved from reference TRBV7-2 and TRBJ1-6, is GAGVSQSPSNKVTEKGKDVELRCDPISGHTALYWYRQSLGQGLEFLIYFQGNSAPDKSGLPSDRFSAERTGGSVSTLTIQRTQQEDSAVYLCASSLTGTGDSPLHFGNGTRLTVT.